The following is a T cell receptor (beta chain) sequence with its context. This sample stems from a study of blood T cell repertoires in COVID-19. Germline V gives CDR1 KGHSH, CDR2 LQKENI. The CDR3 spans 14 residues. V lost 5 bases to trimming and J lost 5 bases; unmatched junction nucleotides: 8. Repertoires were generated with immunoSEQ multiplex PCR, while TCRdb's copy carries only in-frame clones and drops some. The sample shows about 270,000 clones, approximately 87% of them seen only once. Sequenced material: peripheral blood. The chain combines TRBV18 with TRBJ1-1, with TRBD1 matching over 7 bases. The source of this sequence is a woman under 40 with COVID-19, enrolled during active disease. The CDR3 sequence is CASSSYRGVTEAFF. The CDR3 region has the DNA TGTGCCAGCTCATCCTACAGGGGAGTGACTGAAGCTTTCTTT.